The 14 T cell receptor beta chains given below trace back to one sample, sequenced in a study of blood T cell repertoires in COVID-19. The table came from immunoSEQ multiplex PCR; TCRdb's copy has only in-frame clones and leaves some out. Of under 300,000 clones listed, 70% to 85% were seen once; the top ten hold more than 1.1%. The sequencing input was peripheral blood. The source is a human donor with COVID-19, enrolled during active disease. The donor label of this sample is uncertain.

The chain joins TRBV9 to TRBJ2-3, with a weak D call TRBD1 (5 bases). The CDR3 contains 13 residues. V lost 1 base and J lost 6, with 9 bases in between. Per germline, CDR1 SGDLS and CDR2 YYNGEE. The CDR3 loop is CASSVRGDDTQYF. The CDR3, as DNA: TGTGCCAGCAGCGTAAGGGGTGACGATACGCAGTATTTT.

V and J are TRBV27 and TRBJ2-7; 7 positions agree with TRBD2. V trimming: 0 bases; J trimming: 1 base; junction bases outside the gene matches: 12. There are 18 residues in the CDR3. Per the germline V gene, CDR1 is MNHEY and CDR2 is SMNVEV (reference sequence). CDR3 sequence (DNA): TGTGCCAGCAGTTTATCGAGTAATCTGGGAGGGCCGTCCTACGAGCAGTACTTC. It is translated as CASSLSSNLGGPSYEQYF.

The chain employs TRBV19 and TRBJ1-1, with D perhaps matching TRBD1 (6 bases). CDR3 length: 19 residues. Per germline, CDR1 LNHDA and CDR2 SQIVND (reference sequence). V was cut by 5 bases and J by 1 base, with 26 bases left in between. The CDR3 is CASSVTGTRAPEGNTEAFF. CDR3 coding DNA: TGTGCCAGTAGTGTAACCGGGACAAGAGCTCCCGAGGGGAACACTGAAGCTTTCTTT.

V usage is TRBV9 and J usage is TRBJ1-2, with D tentatively TRBD1 (6 bases). V lost 3 bases to trimming and J lost 4 bases, with 16 bases between them. The germline V gene encodes CDR1 SGDLS and CDR2 YYNGEE. This CDR3 contains 15 residues. The CDR3 protein is CASSAITGTGYGYTF. CDR3 nucleotide sequence: TGTGCCAGCAGCGCAATTACAGGGACCGGCTATGGCTACACCTTC. The full variable domain, its missing parts supplied by reference TRBV9 and TRBJ1-2, is DSGVTQTPKHLITATGQRVTLRCSPRSGDLSVYWYQQSLDQGLQFLIQYYNGEERAKGNILERFSAQQFPDLHSELNLSSLELGDSALYFCASSAITGTGYGYTFGSGTRLTVV.

The chain carries TRBV6-4 and TRBJ1-6; D is possibly TRBD1 (5 bases). Between the trimmed V and J ends, which lost 0 bases and 10 bases, there was a span of 16 bases. CDR3 length equals 16 residues. CDR1 is MRHNA, CDR2 SNTAGT, per germline. CDR3 nucleotides: TGTGCCAGCAGTGACTCGAGTCGGGGGAAGGGATCACCCCTCCACTTT. Translating gives CASSDSSRGKGSPLHF.

This chain uses TRBV6-6 with TRBJ1-5; 9 nucleotides agree with TRBD1. The CDR3 is 15 amino acids. V gave up 5 bases and J gave up 5 bases; unmatched junction bases: 7. The germline CDR1 and CDR2 sequences are MNHNY and SVGAGI (reference sequence). The CDR3 loop reads CASSPGTGTDQPQHF. The CDR3, as DNA: TGTGCCAGCAGTCCGGGGACAGGGACCGATCAGCCCCAGCATTTT.

This clone was seen a handful of times. This sample also contains other DNA sequences that code for the same CDR3. This chain joins TRBV7-2 and TRBJ2-7; the D gene is possibly TRBD2 (7 bases). This CDR3 spans 14 amino acids. Deletions cut 3 bases from V and 2 bases from J, with 11 bases between. CDR1 and CDR2 from the germline V gene are SGHTA and FQGNSA. CDR3 DNA: TGTGCCAGCAGCTTTAGGGGGGGCCCCTACGAGCAGTACTTC. It translates to CASSFRGGPYEQYF.

This sequence joins TRBV14 and TRBJ1-4; D is uncertain. This CDR3 is built from 15 residues. From germline, CDR1 is SGHDN and CDR2 FVKESK. The V gene lost 0 bases and the J gene lost 8 bases, with 13 bases spanning the gap. The CDR3 sequence: CASSQDAGFGEKLFF. The DNA for the CDR3 is TGTGCCAGCAGCCAAGATGCGGGGTTTGGGGAAAAACTGTTTTTT.

The chain has TRBV2 and TRBJ1-3; 8 nucleotides match TRBD1. The germline V gene encodes CDR1 SNHLY and CDR2 FYNNEI. The V and J ends lost 8 bases and 2 bases, in that order; junction bases with no gene match: 2. The CDR3 is 13 amino acids. CDR3 residues: CASQTGAGNTIYF. CDR3 sequence (DNA): TGTGCCAGCCAGACAGGGGCTGGAAACACCATATATTTT.

There are a few counts of this clone. The rearrangement joins TRBV6-6 to TRBJ2-2; 8 bases agree with TRBD2. V lost 5 bases to trimming and J lost 5 bases; unmatched junction nucleotides: 13. In germline, CDR1 is MNHNY, CDR2 SVGAGI (reference sequence). This CDR3 comprises 17 residues. CDR3 protein: CASSRGIAGFGTGELFF. The CDR3 bases are TGTGCCAGCAGTCGGGGGATAGCGGGATTCGGGACCGGGGAGCTGTTTTTT.

This chain links TRBV28 with TRBJ1-1; no reliable D call. Germline lookup yields CDR1 MDHEN and CDR2 SYDVKM. The CDR3 contains 13 residues. V was shortened by 2 bases and J by 11 bases, with 15 bases between the two germline ends. Written as DNA, the CDR3 is TGTGCCAGCAGTTTAACCAACCTCCACGGGGCTTTCTTT. Translation gives CASSLTNLHGAFF.

The V gene is TRBV2, the J gene TRBJ1-2; maybe TRBD1 (5 bases). In germline, CDR1 is SNHLY, CDR2 FYNNEI. Trimming stripped 7 bases from V and 5 bases from J, with 14 bases between. This CDR3 contains 13 residues. The chain's CDR3 is CASNSGGSYGYTF. The CDR3 region has the DNA TGTGCCAGCAACTCCGGGGGGAGTTATGGCTACACCTTC.

The V gene is TRBV18, the J gene TRBJ2-7; 10 bases agree with TRBD2. This CDR3 contains 14 residues. V gave up 2 bases and J gave up 3 bases; unmatched junction bases: 1. CDR1 and CDR2 from the germline V gene are KGHSH and LQKENI. This CDR3 reads CASSPTSGDYEQYF. In DNA, the CDR3 is TGTGCCAGCTCACCAACTAGCGGGGACTACGAGCAGTACTTC.

The chain carries TRBV30 and TRBJ1-5; weak D call: TRBD1 (5 bases). Germline V gene data show CDR1 as GTSNPN and CDR2 as SVGIG (reference sequence). V was pared by 1 base and J by 3 bases, with 10 bases between. This CDR3 region has 14 residues. The chain's CDR3 is CAWSAQGYNQPQHF. The DNA of the CDR3 is TGTGCCTGGAGTGCGCAGGGTTACAATCAGCCCCAGCATTTT. Supplemented by reference TRBV30 and TRBJ1-5, the full variable domain reads SQTIHQWPATLVQPVGSPLSLECTVEGTSNPNLYWYRQAAGRGLQLLFYSVGIGQISSEVPQNLSASRPQDRQFILSSKKLLLSDSGFYLCAWSAQGYNQPQHFGDGTRLSIL.